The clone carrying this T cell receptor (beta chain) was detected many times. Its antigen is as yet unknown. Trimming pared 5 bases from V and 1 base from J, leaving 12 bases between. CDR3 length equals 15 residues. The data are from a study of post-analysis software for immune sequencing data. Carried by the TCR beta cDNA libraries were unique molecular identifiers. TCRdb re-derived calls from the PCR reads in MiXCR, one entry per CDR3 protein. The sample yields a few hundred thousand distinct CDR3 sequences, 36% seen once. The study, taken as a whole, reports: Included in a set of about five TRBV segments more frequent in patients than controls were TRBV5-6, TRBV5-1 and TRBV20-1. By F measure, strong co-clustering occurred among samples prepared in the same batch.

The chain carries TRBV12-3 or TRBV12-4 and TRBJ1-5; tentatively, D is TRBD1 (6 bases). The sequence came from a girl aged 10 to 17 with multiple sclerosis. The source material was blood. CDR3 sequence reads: CASSRKGGSNQPQHF. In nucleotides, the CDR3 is TGTGCCAGCAGTCGCAAGGGGGGGAGCAATCAGCCCCAGCATTTT.